This is a list of T cell receptor beta chains from one sample in a study of cytomegalovirus exposure and HLA in healthy donors. Assay used: immunoSEQ multiplex PCR; TCRdb lists only in-frame clones, some missing. The specimen's table records 100,000 to 150,000 clones. Sequences were obtained from PBMCs. The receptors shown here come from a man aged 18 to 29 in good health and CMV-seronegative. Both conserved end residues are part of each CDR3. The order of the fields is D gene, V gene, J gene, CDR3 protein, CDR3 DNA. The D gene is left open where the match is weak.

NA,TRBV29-1,TRBJ1-2,CSARDYGYTF,TGCAGCGCCCGAGACTATGGCTACACCTTC
NA,TRBV4-1,TRBJ2-7,CASSQGLRGSSSYEQYF,TGCGCCAGCAGCCAAGGTCTTAGAGGCTCAAGCTCCTACGAGCAGTACTTC
NA,TRBV30,TRBJ1-4,CAWGFSGRAEKLFF,TGTGCCTGGGGTTTCTCGGGAAGGGCAGAAAAACTGTTTTTT
TRBD1,TRBV12-5,TRBJ1-1,CASGLLQGAGKTEAFF,TGTGCTAGTGGTTTGCTACAGGGGGCCGGAAAAACTGAAGCTTTCTTT
NA,TRBV30,TRBJ2-1,CAWTGMQPISDPHRSSYNEQFF,TGTGCCTGGACCGGAATGCAGCCCATCTCGGATCCTCATAGGAGCTCCTACAATGAGCAGTTCTTC
NA,TRBV7-9,TRBJ1-1,CASSLGAGSNTEAFF,TGTGCCAGCAGCTTAGGAGCCGGGTCGAACACTGAAGCTTTCTTT
TRBD2,TRBV2,TRBJ2-7,CASSEVVLAGTYEQYF,TGTGCCAGCAGCGAGGTGGTACTAGCGGGAACCTACGAGCAGTACTTC
NA,TRBV4-1,TRBJ2-3,CASSQTQITGSGTPDTQYF,TGCGCCAGCAGCCAAACGCAAATAACAGGGTCGGGTACTCCAGATACGCAGTATTTT
TRBD1,TRBV5-1,TRBJ1-1,CASSRQGPKMNTEAFF,TGCGCCAGCAGTCGACAGGGACCGAAAATGAACACTGAAGCTTTCTTT
TRBD1,TRBV5-4,TRBJ1-2,CASSLVGTDYGYTF,TGTGCCAGCAGCTTGGTCGGGACAGACTATGGCTACACCTTC
NA,TRBV7-9,TRBJ2-7,CASSNGHSYEQYF,TGTGCCAGCAGCAATGGGCACTCCTACGAGCAGTACTTC
TRBD2,TRBV10-3,TRBJ2-7,CAISPGLAGGSYEQYF,TGTGCCATCAGCCCGGGACTAGCGGGGGGCTCCTACGAGCAGTACTTC
NA,TRBV6-5,TRBJ1-1,CASSREFGTEAFF,TGTGCCAGCAGCCGCGAGTTCGGCACTGAAGCTTTCTTT
NA,TRBV5-4,TRBJ1-2,CASSLGHLANYGYTF,TGTGCCAGCAGCTTGGGGCACCTAGCTAACTATGGCTACACCTTC
NA,TRBV5-8,TRBJ2-7,CASSFIGGVSAYEQYF,TGTGCCAGCAGCTTTATAGGCGGGGTTTCGGCCTACGAGCAGTACTTC
NA,TRBV2,TRBJ1-5,CASRAPGHLNQPQHF,TGTGCCAGCAGAGCACCGGGACACCTCAATCAGCCCCAGCATTTT
NA,TRBV30,TRBJ1-5,CAWTGALNQPQHF,TGTGCCTGGACAGGGGCCCTCAATCAGCCCCAGCATTTT
NA,TRBV6-1,TRBJ2-7,CASSTEPEQYF,TGTGCCAGCAGTACCGAGCCCGAGCAGTACTTC
TRBD1,TRBV5-1,TRBJ1-1,CASSGVETGSPEAFF,TGCGCCAGCAGCGGTGTAGAGACAGGGAGTCCTGAAGCTTTCTTT
TRBD1,TRBV5-6,TRBJ2-2,CASSLDQGTAYTGELFF,TGTGCCAGCAGCTTGGATCAGGGGACAGCCTACACCGGGGAGCTGTTTTTT
NA,TRBV28,TRBJ2-1,CASRGPPLHEQFF,TGTGCCAGCAGGGGGCCGCCTCTCCATGAGCAGTTCTTC
TRBD1,TRBV5-1,TRBJ2-4,CASSETGIAKNIQYF,TGCGCCAGCAGCGAGACAGGGATAGCCAAAAACATTCAGTACTTC
TRBD1,TRBV20-1,TRBJ2-7,CSASRDSKYF,TGCAGTGCTAGCCGGGACAGTAAATACTTC
NA,TRBV5-6,TRBJ1-5,CASSSHPRRGSNQPQHF,TGTGCCAGCAGCTCACACCCACGAAGGGGTAGCAATCAGCCCCAGCATTTT
NA,TRBV19,TRBJ1-2,CASSALGASNYGYTF,TGTGCCAGTAGCGCACTGGGGGCCTCTAACTATGGCTACACCTTC
NA,TRBV18,TRBJ2-5,CASSPEEATQYF,TGTGCCAGCTCACCAGAGGAGGCGACCCAGTACTTC
NA,TRBV27,TRBJ1-4,CASSLSGTWREKLFF,TGTGCCAGCAGTTTATCCGGGACATGGAGGGAAAAACTGTTTTTT
TRBD1,TRBV7-9,TRBJ2-2,CASRRTPGTGYTGELFF,TGTGCCAGCAGGCGAACCCCCGGGACAGGGTACACCGGGGAGCTGTTTTTT
TRBD1,TRBV4-1,TRBJ1-1,CASSQVRTGANTEAFF,TGCGCCAGCAGCCAAGTCCGGACAGGGGCGAACACTGAAGCTTTCTTT
NA,TRBV18,TRBJ2-7,CASSLLRTGETTYEQYF,TGTGCCAGCTCACTACTCCGGACGGGGGAGACCACCTACGAGCAGTACTTC
NA,TRBV4-2,TRBJ2-1,CASSQRDSSSYNEQFF,TGTGCCAGCAGCCAGAGGGACTCCAGCTCCTACAATGAGCAGTTCTTC
NA,TRBV11-2,TRBJ1-2,CASSLLGLGYGYTF,TGTGCCAGCAGCTTACTCGGCCTCGGGTATGGCTACACCTTC
NA,TRBV18,TRBJ2-5,CASSLQARGETQYF,TGTGCCAGCTCACTGCAGGCAAGGGGAGAGACCCAGTACTTC
TRBD2,TRBV18,TRBJ2-3,CASSPTLAGGDTQYF,TGTGCCAGCTCACCAACCCTAGCGGGAGGAGATACGCAGTATTTT
NA,TRBV5-1,TRBJ1-2,CASSIRQDYGYTF,TGCGCCAGCAGTATTCGGCAGGACTATGGCTACACCTTC
NA,TRBV6-5,TRBJ1-1,CASSYSRGGTEAFF,TGTGCCAGCAGTTACTCCAGAGGAGGGACTGAAGCTTTCTTT
NA,TRBV6-5,TRBJ2-7,CASSYSFRVSSYEQYF,TGTGCCAGCAGTTACTCGTTTCGGGTTAGCTCCTACGAGCAGTACTTC
NA,TRBV27,TRBJ2-1,CASSDYPHEQFF,TGTGCCAGCAGCGACTACCCCCATGAGCAGTTCTTC
NA,TRBV5-6,TRBJ2-7,CASSGLSSYEQYF,TGTGCCAGCAGCGGACTCTCTTCCTACGAGCAGTACTTC
NA,TRBV5-6,TRBJ2-7,CASSSRGGWEQYF,TGTGCCAGCAGCTCGAGGGGGGGCTGGGAGCAGTACTTC
NA,TRBV10-2,TRBJ1-5,CASSEVNFNQPQHF,TGCGCCAGCAGTGAGGTGAACTTCAATCAGCCCCAGCATTTT
TRBD2,TRBV30,TRBJ2-7,CAWSLNLAGAYEQYF,TGTGCCTGGAGTCTCAACCTAGCGGGAGCCTACGAGCAGTACTTC
NA,TRBV5-1,TRBJ2-7,CASRDDRTYYEQYF,TGCGCCAGCAGGGACGACAGGACCTACTACGAGCAGTACTTC
TRBD1,TRBV29-1,TRBJ1-3,CSARQGLSGNTIYF,TGCAGCGCCCGACAGGGCCTCTCTGGAAACACCATATATTTT
NA,TRBV11-2,TRBJ1-1,CASSGRQVMNTEAFF,TGTGCCAGCAGCGGAAGACAGGTCATGAACACTGAAGCTTTCTTT
NA,TRBV7-7,TRBJ2-5,CASSPGFGETQYF,TGTGCCAGCAGCCCGGGATTCGGAGAGACCCAGTACTTC
NA,TRBV5-1,TRBJ2-3,CASSFGDTYTDTQYF,TGCGCCAGCAGCTTTGGGGACACTTACACAGATACGCAGTATTTT
NA,TRBV6-5,TRBJ2-3,CASSRGSYTDTQYF,TGTGCCAGCAGTCGGGGTTCTTACACAGATACGCAGTATTTT
NA,TRBV28,TRBJ2-7,CASSLVGQATYEQYF,TGTGCCAGCAGTTTAGTGGGGCAGGCGACCTACGAGCAGTACTTC
TRBD2,TRBV11-2,TRBJ2-3,CASSRGSFSTDTQYF,TGTGCCAGCAGCCGCGGGAGTTTCAGCACAGATACGCAGTATTTT
TRBD2,TRBV18,TRBJ2-7,CASSPQPLAGGLTHEQYF,TGTGCCAGCTCACCTCAGCCTTTAGCGGGAGGGCTTACCCACGAGCAGTACTTC
NA,TRBV2,TRBJ1-1,CASSEQGPNTEAFF,TGTGCCAGCAGTGAACAGGGCCCAAACACTGAAGCTTTCTTT